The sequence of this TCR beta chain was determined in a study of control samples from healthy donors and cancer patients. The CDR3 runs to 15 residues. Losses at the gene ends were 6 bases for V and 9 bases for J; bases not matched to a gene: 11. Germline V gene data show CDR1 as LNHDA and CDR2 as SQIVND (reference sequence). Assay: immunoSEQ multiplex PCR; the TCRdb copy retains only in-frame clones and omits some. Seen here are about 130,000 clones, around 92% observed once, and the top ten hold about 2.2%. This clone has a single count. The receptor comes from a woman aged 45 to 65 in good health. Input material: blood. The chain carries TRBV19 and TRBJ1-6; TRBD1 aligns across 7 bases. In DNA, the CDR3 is TGTGCCAGTAGGGACCCACGACAGGGTGTTTCACCCCTCCACTTT. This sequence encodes CASRDPRQGVSPLHF. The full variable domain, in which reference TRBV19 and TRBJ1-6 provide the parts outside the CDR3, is DGGITQSPKYLFRKEGQNVTLSCEQNLNHDAMYWYRQDPGQGLRLIYYSQIVNDFQKGDIAEGYSVSREKKESFPLTVTSAQKNPTAFYLCASRDPRQGVSPLHFGNGTRLTVT.